Each of the 17 T cell receptor beta chains below was sequenced from the same sample in a study of response to subunit inactivated influenza vaccine. MiXCR, run by TCRdb on the RT-PCR reads, gives a single entry per CDR3 protein. This sample has about 570,000 distinct CDR3 sequences, with about 11% found just once. This sample was shared with a second study, whose subject was T cells expressing NK-cell markers. That work states: 5'RACE template switching with UMIs generated TCR beta cDNA.

Sequencing was performed on PBMCs from blood, taken on the day of vaccination. These receptors were taken from a man aged 50 to 59 who received an inactivated influenza vaccine.

This chain joins TRBV10-3 and TRBJ2-5, with 7 bases lining up with TRBD1. The V gene's germline CDR1 is ENHRY and CDR2 SYGVKD. The J segment lost 3 bases and the V segment lost 6 bases, leaving 7 bases of the junction unmatched. The CDR3 contains 14 residues. The CDR3 spells CAISPGQIEETQYF. In nucleotides, the CDR3 is TGTGCCATCAGCCCGGGACAGATAGAAGAGACCCAGTACTTC.

This clonotype was observed a few times. This chain connects TRBV18 to TRBJ2-5, with D perhaps matching TRBD2 (5 bases). Per germline, CDR1 KGHSH and CDR2 LQKENI. The length of the CDR3 is 14 residues. V shed 2 bases and J shed 2 bases, with 9 bases lying between them. The CDR3 DNA sequence: TGTGCCAGCTCACCAGGTCGGACTCAAGAGACCCAGTACTTC. This sequence encodes CASSPGRTQETQYF.

This clonotype was observed a handful of times. The junction does not match germline at one end; this may be a read error. The chain carries TRBV2 and TRBJ1-1, with no clear D. This CDR3 has 11 amino acids. CDR1 SNHLY and CDR2 FYNNEI come from the germline V gene. The CDR3 is CASSGYALTIF. The CDR3, as DNA: TGTGCCAGCAGTGGCTACGCATTAACGATCTTT.

The chain couples TRBV6-2 or TRBV6-3 to TRBJ2-6; no definite D call. V was trimmed by 5 bases and J by 0 bases, leaving 5 bases between them. Per the germline V gene, CDR1 is MNHEY and CDR2 is SVGEGT. This CDR3 is built from 14 residues. The CDR3 DNA is TGTGCCAGCAGTCGCGACTCTGGGGCCAACGTCCTGACTTTC. Translating it yields CASSRDSGANVLTF.

J is TRBJ2-1 and V is TRBV5-1; D may match TRBD1 or TRBD2 (6 bases each). The V end lost 4 bases, the J end lost 0 bases, and 14 bases lay between the germline ends. Germline V gene lookup returns CDR1 SGHRS and CDR2 YFSETQ. The length of the CDR3 is 16 residues. CDR3 residues: CASSTLRGLSYNEQFF. The CDR3 DNA follows: TGCGCCAGCAGCACCCTTCGGGGGCTCTCCTACAATGAGCAGTTCTTC.

Regarding this clonotype: At one boundary the junction diverges from the germline segment, which might be a read error. The chain employs TRBV2 and TRBJ2-1, with D possibly TRBD1 on 6 matching bases. This CDR3 has 14 residues. CDR1 is SNHLY, CDR2 FYNNEI, per germline. The chain's CDR3 is CASSEDRVVNEEFF. CDR3 bases: TGTGCCAGCAGTGAAGACAGGGTAGTAAATGAGGAGTTCTTC.

Comment on this clonotype: An end of the junction differs from the germline gene, which may be a read error. This chain connects TRBV7-2 to TRBJ1-2; no clear D. CDR3 size: 12 residues. Germline CDR1 is SGHTA and CDR2 is FQGNSA. The CDR3 coding sequence is TGTGCCAGCAGATTAGAGGTCGGGAGGTACACCTTC. Its protein product is CASRLEVGRYTF.

This chain connects TRBV10-3 to TRBJ2-4; a weak D match, TRBD1 (5 bases). The CDR3 runs 20 residues. CDR1 and CDR2 (germline): ENHRY, SYGVKD. Trimming pared 0 bases from V and 0 bases from J, leaving 21 bases between. CDR3 DNA: TGTGCCATCAGTGAGTCAGTCCTTGGGGCAGAAATGGTAGCCAAAAACATTCAGTACTTC. This sequence encodes CAISESVLGAEMVAKNIQYF.

The V and J genes are TRBV18 and TRBJ2-6; D perhaps matches TRBD1 (6 bases). This CDR3 has 20 amino acids. The V end lost 3 bases, the J end lost 1 base, and 22 bases lay between the germline ends. Per the germline V gene, CDR1 is KGHSH and CDR2 is LQKENI. CDR3 amino acids: CASSPFDRFINPSGANVLTF. The CDR3 DNA follows: TGTGCCAGCTCACCCTTCGACAGGTTCATAAACCCTTCTGGGGCCAACGTCCTGACTTTC.

A few counts support this clonotype. This rearrangement joins TRBV4-2 to TRBJ2-4, with TRBD1 identical over 8 bases. Trimming took 0 bases from V and 6 from J; bases not matched to a gene: 7. The V gene's germline CDR1 is LGHNA and CDR2 YNFKEQ. The CDR3 runs 16 residues. The DNA of the CDR3 is TGTGCCAGCAGCCAAGATTTGGGCAGGGGGCTAAACATTCAGTACTTC. Its protein product is CASSQDLGRGLNIQYF.

This rearrangement joins TRBV18 to TRBJ2-7; maybe TRBD1 (5 bases). CDR1 is KGHSH, CDR2 LQKENI, per germline. V was trimmed by 4 bases and J by 2 bases, leaving 9 bases between them. The CDR3 sequence is 13 residues long. CDR3 in amino acids: CASSQGPAYEQYF. CDR3 bases: TGTGCCAGCTCACAGGGGCCTGCCTACGAGCAGTACTTC.

This clonotype was detected only a few times. The chain joins TRBV28 to TRBJ2-5, with TRBD2 matching 7 bases. J gave up 2 bases and V 7 bases, and 7 bases lay outside the gene matches. This CDR3 contains 14 residues. CDR1 is MDHEN and CDR2 is SYDVKM in the germline V gene. CDR3 nucleotides: TGTGCCAGCACTAATCGGGGGGTTCAAGAGACCCAGTACTTC. Protein product: CASTNRGVQETQYF.

The rearrangement links TRBV10-3 to TRBJ2-1; D is perhaps TRBD2 (5 bases). V dropped 6 bases and J dropped 5 bases, with 11 bases sitting between them. The V gene's germline CDR1 is ENHRY and CDR2 SYGVKD. The CDR3 is 13 residues long. The CDR3 DNA follows: TGTGCCATCAGGGATAGCGCTGACAATGAGCAGTTCTTC. It specifies CAIRDSADNEQFF.

This clonotype was picked up a small number of times. V is TRBV29-1 and J is TRBJ2-3; D unclear. The germline V gene encodes CDR1 SQVTM and CDR2 ANQGSEA. The CDR3 loop spans 11 amino acids. V was clipped by 4 bases and J by 12 bases, with 14 bases between them. The CDR3 DNA sequence: TGCAGCGTTGTTCGGTGGCCCGTCCAGTATTTT. It yields the protein CSVVRWPVQYF.

V usage is TRBV12-3 or TRBV12-4 and J usage is TRBJ2-2, with TRBD1 as a possible D gene (5 bases). V lost 7 bases and J lost 5, with 17 bases in between. The CDR3 runs 15 residues. The CDR3 bases are TGTGCCAGCACCGCGACTCCAGGGAATACCGGGGAGCTGTTTTTT. Amino acids: CASTATPGNTGELFF.

In DNA form, the CDR3 reads TGTGCCAGCAGTCCTCGAGGGACAGTTCAAGAGACCCAGTACTTC. Translated, it gives CASSPRGTVQETQYF. This chain connects TRBV27 to TRBJ2-5; 7 positions agree with TRBD1. Trimming at V came to 5 bases and at J to 2 bases, leaving 8 bases not matched to a gene. This CDR3 region has 15 residues. CDR1 is MNHEY, CDR2 SMNVEV, per germline (reference sequence).

The chain combines TRBV6-1 with TRBJ2-1; 7 nucleotides match TRBD2. The V segment lost 0 bases and the J segment 5 bases; nucleotides outside the gene matches: 10. Per the germline V gene, CDR1 is MNHNS and CDR2 is SASEGT. The CDR3 runs to 17 residues. The CDR3 reads CASSEARLAGVDNEQFF. The DNA of the CDR3 is TGTGCCAGCAGTGAAGCGCGTTTGGCGGGAGTAGACAATGAGCAGTTCTTC.